The 16 T cell receptor beta chains presented below share a single source sample, sequenced in a study of response to subunit inactivated influenza vaccine. One entry per CDR3 protein results from TCRdb running MiXCR on the RT-PCR reads. The sample lists about 480,000 distinct CDR3 sequences, about 25% occurring once. The sample was CD4+ T cells sorted from PBMCs, taken 4 to 6 days after vaccination. The receptors here all came from a man aged 50 or older who received an inactivated influenza vaccine.

This chain joins TRBV4-2 and TRBJ2-2; the match to TRBD2 covers 12 bases. The CDR3 runs 18 residues. Germline V gives CDR1 LGHNA, CDR2 YNFKEQ. Unmatched junction bases numbered 13, after V lost 4 bases and J lost 7 bases. CDR3 sequence reads: CASSRRLAGAISVGELFF. CDR3 sequence (DNA): TGTGCCAGCAGCCGCCGACTAGCGGGAGCCATCAGTGTCGGGGAGCTGTTTTTT.

V gene TRBV12-3 or TRBV12-4 combines with J gene TRBJ2-5, with 10 bases identical to TRBD2. This CDR3 comprises 17 residues. Trimming took 6 bases from V and 1 from J; bases not matched to a gene: 11. This CDR3 is CASSHPWASGGQETQYF. The CDR3 region has the DNA TGTGCCAGCAGCCATCCGTGGGCTAGCGGGGGCCAAGAGACCCAGTACTTC.

The J gene is TRBJ2-2, the V gene TRBV5-1, with TRBD1 identical over 8 bases. Germline values: CDR1 SGHRS, CDR2 YFSETQ. V trimming: 2 bases; J trimming: 7 bases; junction bases outside the gene matches: 7. This CDR3 contains 15 residues. CDR3 nucleotides: TGCGCCAGCAGCTTCGCGCAGGGGGCTGGCGGGGAGCTGTTTTTT. Amino acid sequence: CASSFAQGAGGELFF.

This clonotype was detected only a few times. For the CDR3, the DNA is TGCGCCAGCAGCCCGGGGGGACAGGGAGACACTGAAGCTTTCTTT. Translating gives CASSPGGQGDTEAFF. The genes are TRBV5-1 and TRBJ1-1; 9 nucleotides align to TRBD1. This CDR3 is built from 15 residues. Germline lookup yields CDR1 SGHRS and CDR2 YFSETQ. V lost 4 bases to trimming and J lost 3 bases; unmatched junction nucleotides: 7.

The rearrangement joins TRBV7-2 to TRBJ2-7, with 7 nucleotides matching TRBD1. J lost 3 bases, V lost 4 bases, and 9 bases had no gene match. CDR1 and CDR2 (germline): SGHTA, FQGNSA. The CDR3 is 15 amino acids. The CDR3 sequence: CASSSRPGQSYEQYF. The CDR3 DNA sequence: TGTGCCAGCAGCTCTCGCCCGGGACAGAGCTACGAGCAGTACTTC. The complete variable domain, with remaining parts taken from reference TRBV7-2 and TRBJ2-7, reads GAGVSQSPSNKVTEKGKDVELRCDPISGHTALYWYRQSLGQGLEFLIYFQGNSAPDKSGLPSDRFSAERTGGSVSTLTIQRTQQEDSAVYLCASSSRPGQSYEQYFGPGTRLTVT.

The rearrangement links TRBV20-1 to TRBJ2-1, with a weak D call TRBD2 (6 bases). Germline V gives CDR1 DFQATT, CDR2 SNEGSKA (reference sequence). The CDR3 length is 15 residues. V dropped 6 bases and J dropped 4 bases, with 19 bases sitting between them. CDR3 nucleotides: TGCAGTGCGAGGGACCCCGGGACTCAATACAATGAGCAGTTCTTC. Translation gives CSARDPGTQYNEQFF.

In this sample, this clonotype turned up a few times. The V and J genes are TRBV4-3 and TRBJ2-1, with 9 bases identical to TRBD2. Germline V lookup: CDR1 LGHNA, CDR2 YSLEER. This CDR3 contains 15 residues. V was pared by 3 bases and J by 2 bases, with 2 bases of the junction left unmatched. The CDR3 DNA is TGCGCCAGCAGCCATAGCGGGGGCCCCTACAATGAGCAGTTCTTC. Translated: CASSHSGGPYNEQFF.

The sample holds many counts of this clonotype. The rearrangement joins TRBV7-2 to TRBJ2-7; no clear D gene. Germline CDR1 SGHTA, CDR2 FQGNSA. The CDR3 spans 13 residues. V lost 5 bases, J lost 0 bases, and 8 bases lay in between. CDR3 sequence (DNA): TGTGCCAGCAGCGCGAACCCCTCCTACGAGCAGTACTTC. Translated: CASSANPSYEQYF. Complete variable domain (other parts from reference TRBV7-2 and TRBJ2-7): GAGVSQSPSNKVTEKGKDVELRCDPISGHTALYWYRQSLGQGLEFLIYFQGNSAPDKSGLPSDRFSAERTGGSVSTLTIQRTQQEDSAVYLCASSANPSYEQYFGPGTRLTVT.

This clonotype has at least ten counts. This chain connects TRBV9 to TRBJ2-1; 15 nucleotides line up with TRBD2. The junction had 11 bases not matched to a gene; V was cut back by 5 bases and J by 8 bases. The CDR3 is 17 amino acids. Germline-derived CDR1 and CDR2 are SGDLS and YYNGEE. The CDR3 spells CASSSLPGTSGRYEQFF. The CDR3 coding sequence is TGTGCCAGCAGTAGCCTCCCCGGGACTAGCGGGAGGTATGAGCAGTTCTTC.

The J gene is TRBJ2-1, the V gene TRBV7-8; 14 bases fit TRBD2. Germline lookup yields CDR1 SGHVS and CDR2 FQNEAQ. Germline trimming cut 5 bases from V and 8 bases from J; bases unmatched to any gene: 8. The CDR3 consists of 16 residues. Written as DNA, the CDR3 is TGTGCCAGCAGCAAGAGACTAGCGGGAGGGCCGGATGAGCAGTTCTTC. Protein: CASSKRLAGGPDEQFF.

The chain's CDR3 is CASSTEGGDDTQYF. In DNA, the CDR3 is TGTGCCAGCAGCACAGAGGGGGGGGATGATACGCAGTATTTT. This chain links TRBV7-3 with TRBJ2-3, with a weak D call TRBD2 (7 bases). This CDR3 has 14 amino acids. CDR1 is SGHTA, CDR2 FQGTGA, per germline. With 5 bases removed from V and 6 bases from J, the gap between germline ends came to 15 bases.

The gene calls are TRBV2 and TRBJ1-6; D is uncertain. This CDR3 is built from 11 residues. Trimming removed 6 bases at V and 14 bases at J, with 11 bases between. Germline CDR1 SNHLY, CDR2 FYNNEI. The CDR3 DNA reads TGTGCCAGCAGCTCTCCTTTGTCCCTCCACTTT. Translated: CASSSPLSLHF.

This clonotype was recorded only once. The chain combines TRBV7-9 with TRBJ2-3, with a possible D match to TRBD1 (6 bases). V was pared by 1 base and J by 1 base, with 9 bases between. The CDR3 contains 15 residues. Germline-derived CDR1 and CDR2 are SEHNR and FQNEAQ (reference sequence). The CDR3 DNA sequence: TGTGCCAGCAGCTTAGAAAGACAGGGCACAGATACGCAGTATTTT. Residues: CASSLERQGTDTQYF.

This clonotype showed up just a few times. The genes are TRBV4-2 and TRBJ2-1; D may be TRBD1 or TRBD2 (5 bases each). Germline CDR1 LGHNA, CDR2 YNFKEQ. V was cut by 8 bases and J by 7 bases, with 15 bases left in between. This CDR3 is 13 amino acids long. Written as DNA, the CDR3 is TGTGCCAGCTCAGGGACGGAAGTAAATGAGCAGTTCTTC. This translates into CASSGTEVNEQFF.

The chain employs TRBV12-3 or TRBV12-4 and TRBJ2-3; D may be TRBD2 (6 bases). CDR3 length equals 16 residues. V lost 4 bases to trimming and J lost 1 base, with 15 bases between them. CDR3 nucleotide sequence: TGTGCCAGCAGTTGGGGTCGGATAGCGGGCACAGATACGCAGTATTTT. Its protein is CASSWGRIAGTDTQYF.

This clonotype was counted ten times or more. The V call is TRBV4-1, the J call TRBJ2-4, with D perhaps assigned TRBD1 or TRBD2 (6 bases each). Trimming shortened V by 2 bases and J by 7 bases, and 12 bases separated the two germline ends. The CDR3 has 14 residues. Germline-derived CDR1 and CDR2 are MGHRA and YSYEKL. CDR3 amino acids: CASSQPQGRNIQYF. The DNA of the CDR3 is TGCGCCAGCAGCCAACCTCAGGGGAGGAACATTCAGTACTTC.